This T cell receptor beta chain is from a study of vaccination and CD4 T cells after COVID-19. Study background: A CEFX pool, an HIV-1 Nef pool, or else no peptide went into the control cultures.

With respect to this clonotype: What it binds is unknown.

Specified time point: late sampling 161 to 241 days after vaccination in three convalescent patients. The treatment here: roughly 10-day PBMC culture with coronavirus spike peptide pools or control peptides (ViraFEST assay). Fewer than 2.5 million PBMCs per well were cultured with roughly 10 IU/ml IL-2 and about 10 ug/ml peptide pools. Scientists ran DNA taken from cultured CD4+ T cells through the Oncomine TCR Beta short-read assay for sequencing. TCRdb called the PCR reads again in MiXCR, with one record for every CDR3 protein. The repertoire holds some 23,000 distinct CDR3 sequences, roughly 27% seen once, with less than 9% in the top ten. Germline CDR1 reads DFQATT; CDR2 reads SNEGSKA (reference sequence). V lost 6 bases to trimming and J lost 2 bases, with 18 bases between them. The CDR3 totals 15 residues.

The TCR was taken from a human donor who had recovered from COVID-19. The specimen was CD4+ T cells from blood, cultured in vitro, collected about 7 months after SARS-CoV-2 vaccination. The chain has TRBV20-1 and TRBJ2-3, with D perhaps matching TRBD2 (6 bases). CDR3 bases: TGCAGTGCCAGGCGGGACTTTGGGCCCACAGATACGCAGTATTTT. Amino acid sequence: CSARRDFGPTDTQYF.